A selection of T cell receptor beta chains follows, all from one sample in a study of T cells after yellow fever vaccination. TCRdb used MiXCR to reprocess the 5' RACE reads, holding one entry per CDR3 protein. Of more than 25,000 distinct CDR3 sequences in the sample, approximately 6.5% are singletons; the top ten hold roughly 25%. The sample here was PBMCs, either bulk or a sorted T-cell subset (CD4+, CD8+, memory, or dextramer-sorted; not recorded which), taken on the day of the yellow fever booster vaccination. These receptors all come from a man younger than 45 who received the YFV17D yellow fever vaccine. Each CDR3 is given with its conserved first and last residue. A D gene is named only where the DNA matches it firmly. Size tells how often a clone was seen (once, few, many) or the class of an expanded clone, and some rows leave it out.

v_gene: TRBV3-1; abundance: .; j_gene: TRBJ1-5; d_gene: TRBD1; CDR3aa: CASSQGGTRGLLSNQPQHF; CDR3nt: TGTGCCAGCAGCCAAGGAGGGACGAGGGGGCTCCTTAGCAATCAGCCCCAGCATTTT
v_gene: TRBV29-1; abundance: many; j_gene: TRBJ2-4; d_gene: TRBD1; CDR3aa: CSVKQGASTKNIQYF; CDR3nt: TGCAGCGTTAAACAGGGGGCTAGTACCAAAAACATTCAGTACTTC
v_gene: TRBV12-3/TRBV12-4; abundance: many; j_gene: TRBJ1-1; d_gene: .; CDR3aa: CASSPYRDNRNTEAFF; CDR3nt: TGTGCCAGCAGTCCCTACAGGGACAACCGGAACACTGAAGCTTTCTTT
v_gene: TRBV5-1; abundance: many; j_gene: TRBJ2-3; d_gene: .; CDR3aa: CASSLGVDTQYF; CDR3nt: TGCGCCAGCAGCTTAGGAGTAGATACGCAGTATTTT
v_gene: TRBV4-2; abundance: few; j_gene: TRBJ1-2; d_gene: .; CDR3aa: CASSQPNKGTNNAAYYGYTF; CDR3nt: TGTGCCAGCAGCCAACCCAACAAAGGGACGAACAACGCGGCGTACTATGGCTACACCTTC
v_gene: TRBV4-3; abundance: few; j_gene: TRBJ1-2; d_gene: TRBD1; CDR3aa: CASSQQGASHGYTF; CDR3nt: TGCGCCAGCAGCCAGCAGGGGGCGAGTCATGGCTACACCTTC
v_gene: TRBV13; abundance: many; j_gene: TRBJ1-2; d_gene: .; CDR3aa: CASSLGGAGGYTF; CDR3nt: TGTGCCAGCAGCTTAGGTGGGGCTGGTGGCTACACCTTC
v_gene: TRBV6-2/TRBV6-3; abundance: .; j_gene: TRBJ2-7; d_gene: .; CDR3aa: CASMDGLEQYF; CDR3nt: TGTGCCAGCATGGATGGGCTTGAGCAGTACTTC
v_gene: TRBV5-6; abundance: many; j_gene: TRBJ2-4; d_gene: .; CDR3aa: CASSLARPRLLRAKNIQYF; CDR3nt: TGTGCCAGCAGCTTGGCACGGCCCCGACTTTTGAGGGCCAAAAACATTCAGTACTTC
v_gene: TRBV28; abundance: many; j_gene: TRBJ2-2; d_gene: TRBD1; CDR3aa: CASTPGQITGELFF; CDR3nt: TGTGCCAGTACTCCGGGACAGATCACCGGGGAGCTGTTTTTT
v_gene: TRBV20-1; abundance: many; j_gene: TRBJ2-7; d_gene: TRBD2; CDR3aa: CSTGTSYKYEQYF; CDR3nt: TGCAGTACGGGGACTAGCTACAAATACGAGCAGTACTTC
v_gene: TRBV29-1; abundance: many; j_gene: TRBJ2-1; d_gene: TRBD1; CDR3aa: CSVLDRVYNEQFF; CDR3nt: TGCAGCGTACTAGACAGGGTCTACAATGAGCAGTTCTTC
v_gene: TRBV5-4; abundance: many; j_gene: TRBJ2-1; d_gene: .; CDR3aa: CASSLRGPSHNEQFF; CDR3nt: TGTGCCAGCAGCTTGCGGGGTCCTAGCCACAATGAGCAGTTCTTC
v_gene: TRBV6-6; abundance: many; j_gene: TRBJ1-1; d_gene: .; CDR3aa: CASSYDGAEAFF; CDR3nt: TGTGCCAGCAGTTACGACGGGGCAGAAGCTTTCTTT
v_gene: TRBV4-3; abundance: many; j_gene: TRBJ2-2; d_gene: TRBD2; CDR3aa: CASSQPGTSRAGELFF; CDR3nt: TGCGCCAGCAGCCAACCCGGGACTAGTAGAGCCGGGGAGCTGTTTTTT
v_gene: TRBV12-3/TRBV12-4; abundance: few; j_gene: TRBJ2-1; d_gene: TRBD2; CDR3aa: CAFSFRSSSGSLHNEQFF; CDR3nt: TGTGCCTTCAGTTTTCGGTCTTCTAGCGGGAGTCTCCACAATGAGCAGTTCTTC
v_gene: TRBV18; abundance: many; j_gene: TRBJ1-5; d_gene: .; CDR3aa: CASSPGNQPQHF; CDR3nt: TGTGCCAGCTCACCGGGCAATCAGCCCCAGCATTTT
v_gene: TRBV7-2; abundance: many; j_gene: TRBJ2-2; d_gene: .; CDR3aa: CASSLITGELFF; CDR3nt: TGTGCCAGCAGCTTAATTACCGGGGAGCTGTTTTTT
v_gene: TRBV18; abundance: .; j_gene: TRBJ1-1; d_gene: .; CDR3aa: CASSPKQNTEAFF; CDR3nt: TGTGCCAGCTCACCGAAGCAGAACACTGAAGCTTTCTTT
v_gene: TRBV7-2; abundance: .; j_gene: TRBJ1-6; d_gene: TRBD1; CDR3aa: CASSYIQGGRSPLHF; CDR3nt: TGTGCCAGCAGCTATATACAGGGGGGGCGTTCACCCCTCCACTTT
v_gene: TRBV20-1; abundance: many; j_gene: TRBJ1-1; d_gene: .; CDR3aa: CSARTGNTEAFF; CDR3nt: TGCAGTGCTAGAACGGGGAACACTGAAGCTTTCTTT
v_gene: TRBV12-3/TRBV12-4; abundance: many; j_gene: TRBJ1-2; d_gene: .; CDR3aa: CASTSSGLVYGYTF; CDR3nt: TGTGCCAGCACTTCCAGTGGTTTGGTCTATGGCTACACCTTC
v_gene: TRBV6-6; abundance: many; j_gene: TRBJ2-7; d_gene: .; CDR3aa: CASSYGNSYEQYF; CDR3nt: TGTGCCAGCAGTTACGGCAACTCCTACGAGCAGTACTTC
v_gene: TRBV5-6; abundance: many; j_gene: TRBJ2-5; d_gene: .; CDR3aa: CASSYQGGETQYF; CDR3nt: TGTGCCAGCAGCTACCAGGGGGGAGAGACCCAGTACTTC
v_gene: TRBV20-1; abundance: .; j_gene: TRBJ2-5; d_gene: TRBD2; CDR3aa: CSAPLGGMGETQYF; CDR3nt: TGCAGTGCCCCCCTCGGGGGGATGGGAGAGACCCAGTACTTC
v_gene: TRBV27; abundance: many; j_gene: TRBJ2-3; d_gene: .; CDR3aa: CASSLSSGGPNTQYF; CDR3nt: TGTGCCAGCAGTTTATCTAGCGGAGGCCCGAATACGCAGTATTTT
v_gene: TRBV20-1; abundance: .; j_gene: TRBJ2-1; d_gene: .; CDR3aa: CSARRVNEQFF; CDR3nt: TGCAGTGCTCGACGAGTGAATGAGCAGTTCTTC
v_gene: TRBV29-1; abundance: many; j_gene: TRBJ2-1; d_gene: .; CDR3aa: CSVYREYNEQFF; CDR3nt: TGCAGCGTTTATAGGGAGTACAATGAGCAGTTCTTC
v_gene: TRBV12-3/TRBV12-4; abundance: many; j_gene: TRBJ2-2; d_gene: .; CDR3aa: CASSTSPGRLFF; CDR3nt: TGTGCCAGCAGTACGTCTCCAGGGAGGCTGTTTTTT
v_gene: TRBV20-1; abundance: few; j_gene: TRBJ2-3; d_gene: TRBD2; CDR3aa: CSAPSLAGGSDTQYF; CDR3nt: TGCAGTGCCCCCAGCCTAGCGGGAGGGTCAGATACGCAGTATTTT
v_gene: TRBV20-1; abundance: many; j_gene: TRBJ1-1; d_gene: .; CDR3aa: CSGRTANTEAFF; CDR3nt: TGCAGTGGGAGGACGGCGAACACTGAAGCTTTCTTT
v_gene: TRBV12-3/TRBV12-4; abundance: medium-sized; j_gene: TRBJ1-6; d_gene: .; CDR3aa: CASSLGDRDSPLHF; CDR3nt: TGTGCCAGCAGTTTAGGGGACCGAGATTCACCCCTCCACTTT
v_gene: TRBV11-2; abundance: many; j_gene: TRBJ2-3; d_gene: .; CDR3aa: CASSPPPRSDTQYF; CDR3nt: TGTGCCAGCTCGCCTCCCCCGCGGTCAGATACGCAGTATTTT
v_gene: TRBV20-1; abundance: .; j_gene: TRBJ2-7; d_gene: .; CDR3aa: CSARNTGSYEQYF; CDR3nt: TGCAGTGCTAGGAATACAGGGAGCTACGAGCAGTACTTC
v_gene: TRBV20-1; abundance: medium-sized; j_gene: TRBJ1-5; d_gene: .; CDR3aa: CSARGGNQPQHF; CDR3nt: TGCAGTGCTAGAGGGGGGAATCAGCCCCAGCATTTT
v_gene: TRBV29-1; abundance: many; j_gene: TRBJ2-3; d_gene: TRBD1; CDR3aa: CSVEDPDRASADTQYF; CDR3nt: TGCAGCGTTGAAGATCCGGACAGGGCGAGCGCAGATACGCAGTATTTT
v_gene: TRBV24-1; abundance: few; j_gene: TRBJ2-1; d_gene: TRBD2; CDR3aa: CATSDLGGGSYNEQFF; CDR3nt: TGTGCCACCAGTGATTTGGGGGGGGGGTCCTACAATGAGCAGTTCTTC
v_gene: TRBV28; abundance: few; j_gene: TRBJ1-2; d_gene: TRBD1; CDR3aa: CASKSGQGVENGYTF; CDR3nt: TGTGCCAGCAAATCCGGACAGGGCGTGGAGAATGGCTACACCTTC
v_gene: TRBV19; abundance: .; j_gene: TRBJ1-1; d_gene: .; CDR3aa: CASRTVDMNTEAFF; CDR3nt: TGTGCCAGTAGGACCGTGGACATGAACACTGAAGCTTTCTTT
v_gene: TRBV6-6; abundance: .; j_gene: TRBJ2-1; d_gene: .; CDR3aa: CASTLTGLDEQFF; CDR3nt: TGTGCCAGCACCTTAACAGGGTTAGATGAGCAGTTCTTC
v_gene: TRBV6-1; abundance: many; j_gene: TRBJ2-7; d_gene: .; CDR3aa: CASSQGRYEQYF; CDR3nt: TGTGCCAGCAGCCAGGGGAGGTACGAGCAGTACTTC
v_gene: TRBV5-5; abundance: many; j_gene: TRBJ2-1; d_gene: .; CDR3aa: CASSVRGASYNEQFF; CDR3nt: TGTGCCAGCAGCGTCCGGGGGGCCTCCTACAATGAGCAGTTCTTC
v_gene: TRBV7-2; abundance: many; j_gene: TRBJ1-5; d_gene: .; CDR3aa: CASSLAAYNQPQHF; CDR3nt: TGTGCCAGCAGCTTAGCGGCCTACAATCAGCCCCAGCATTTT
v_gene: TRBV12-3/TRBV12-4; abundance: few; j_gene: TRBJ1-1; d_gene: .; CDR3aa: CASSPHTGMNTEAFF; CDR3nt: TGTGCCAGCAGTCCACACACCGGAATGAACACTGAAGCTTTCTTT
v_gene: TRBV5-5; abundance: .; j_gene: TRBJ2-7; d_gene: TRBD2; CDR3aa: CASSLADQGGEQYF; CDR3nt: TGTGCCAGCAGCTTGGCCGATCAGGGAGGGGAGCAGTACTTC
v_gene: TRBV6-7; abundance: many; j_gene: TRBJ2-2; d_gene: TRBD2; CDR3aa: CASQDGRQREGTGELFF; CDR3nt: TGTGCCAGCCAGGATGGGAGGCAGCGGGAGGGCACCGGGGAGCTGTTTTTT
v_gene: TRBV20-1; abundance: many; j_gene: TRBJ2-1; d_gene: TRBD2; CDR3aa: CSASGLAGANEQFF; CDR3nt: TGCAGTGCTAGTGGACTAGCGGGAGCGAATGAGCAGTTCTTC
v_gene: TRBV7-2; abundance: many; j_gene: TRBJ2-7; d_gene: TRBD2; CDR3aa: CASSLLASGSLVHEQYF; CDR3nt: TGTGCCAGCAGCTTATTGGCTAGCGGGAGTCTCGTCCACGAGCAGTACTTC
v_gene: TRBV4-1; abundance: many; j_gene: TRBJ2-3; d_gene: .; CDR3aa: CASSQDLSQYF; CDR3nt: TGCGCCAGCAGCCAAGATCTTTCGCAGTATTTT
v_gene: TRBV4-3; abundance: .; j_gene: TRBJ2-1; d_gene: .; CDR3aa: CASSRWSGAPQEQFF; CDR3nt: TGCGCCAGCAGCCGCTGGTCGGGAGCGCCTCAGGAGCAGTTCTTC
v_gene: TRBV24-1; abundance: many; j_gene: TRBJ2-7; d_gene: .; CDR3aa: CATSDLGYEQYF; CDR3nt: TGTGCCACCAGTGATTTGGGTTACGAGCAGTACTTC
v_gene: TRBV6-5; abundance: many; j_gene: TRBJ2-1; d_gene: TRBD2; CDR3aa: CASNLAGDYNEQFF; CDR3nt: TGTGCCAGCAATTTAGCGGGAGACTACAATGAGCAGTTCTTC
v_gene: TRBV18; abundance: many; j_gene: TRBJ2-3; d_gene: .; CDR3aa: CASSPQGPPDTQYF; CDR3nt: TGTGCCAGCTCACCTCAGGGGCCCCCAGATACGCAGTATTTT
v_gene: TRBV11-2; abundance: few; j_gene: TRBJ2-4; d_gene: TRBD1; CDR3aa: CASSWAGGGNIQYF; CDR3nt: TGTGCCAGCAGCTGGGCAGGGGGCGGAAACATTCAGTACTTC